One and the same sample provided the 18 T cell receptor beta chains below, sequenced in a study of graft-versus-host responses after intestinal transplantation. Clones were read by immunoSEQ multiplex PCR, and TCRdb kept only the in-frame ones, dropping some. Altogether over 100,000 clones are present, around 93% being singletons, with the ten largest covering 0.095% to 0.15%. Their cognate antigens are unknown. The sequenced sample was unstimulated CD4+ T cells sorted from spleen or lymph node cells, obtained before intestinal transplant. These receptor sequences come from a human donor who received an intestinal transplant.

The rearrangement joins TRBV9 to TRBJ2-2; perhaps D is TRBD1 or TRBD2 (7 bases each). The germline V and J ends were trimmed by 2 bases and 3 bases, with 17 bases remaining between them. Germline V gene sequence: CDR1 SGDLS, CDR2 YYNGEE. The CDR3 contains 17 residues. CDR3 sequence reads: CASSVLQGGLDTGELFF. The CDR3 nucleotides are TGTGCCAGCAGCGTTCTTCAGGGGGGGCTGGACACCGGGGAGCTGTTTTTT.

This clone was observed a single time. The chain carries TRBV7-9 and TRBJ2-3; D may be TRBD2 (5 bases). Germline assignment: CDR1 SEHNR and CDR2 FQNEAQ (reference sequence). This CDR3 is 15 amino acids long. The V end was cut by 4 bases, the J end by 0 bases, with 11 bases between. CDR3 DNA sequence: TGTGCCAGCAGCTCCATTGGGAGTAGCACAGATACGCAGTATTTT. It is translated as CASSSIGSSTDTQYF.

This sequence joins TRBV6-5 and TRBJ1-5, with TRBD1 matching 11 bases. This CDR3 comprises 15 residues. V trimming: 5 bases; J trimming: 4 bases; junction bases outside the gene matches: 4. In germline, CDR1 is MNHEY, CDR2 SVGAGI. The CDR3 region is CASSPDRGQNQPQHF. DNA for the CDR3: TGTGCCAGCAGTCCGGACAGGGGGCAGAATCAGCCCCAGCATTTT.

The rearrangement joins TRBV2 to TRBJ2-3; D remains ambiguous. CDR1 is SNHLY, CDR2 FYNNEI, per germline. Trimming took 1 base from V and 1 from J, leaving 3 bases between them. CDR3 length: 13 amino acids. CDR3 amino acids: CASSEVGTDTQYF. The CDR3 nucleotides are TGTGCCAGCAGTGAAGTGGGCACAGATACGCAGTATTTT.

The chain joins TRBV11-2 to TRBJ2-1; TRBD2 might be the D (6 bases). Per the germline V gene, CDR1 is SGHAT and CDR2 is FQNNGV. There are 16 residues in the CDR3. Trimming pared 5 bases from V and 0 bases from J, leaving 14 bases between. The CDR3 here is CASSPGTSLSYNEQFF. The DNA of the CDR3 is TGTGCCAGCAGCCCTGGGACTTCTCTCTCCTACAATGAGCAGTTCTTC.

This sequence joins TRBV5-4 and TRBJ2-7; D is uncertain. Germline V lookup: CDR1 SGHNT, CDR2 YYREEE (reference sequence). The CDR3 sequence is 13 residues long. V lost 2 bases to trimming and J lost 7 bases, with 13 bases between them. The CDR3 nucleotides read TGTGCCAGCAGCTTCGGTCTTTTTGAGGAGCAGTACTTC. It encodes CASSFGLFEEQYF.

The chain is built from TRBV6-1 and TRBJ2-1; 11 bases map to TRBD2. The CDR3 extends over 17 amino acids. CDR1 is MNHNS and CDR2 is SASEGT in the germline V gene. Germline trimming cut 4 bases from V and 5 bases from J; bases unmatched to any gene: 10. CDR3 in amino acids: CASSARTSGGGDNEQFF. CDR3 coding DNA: TGTGCCAGCAGTGCCCGTACTAGCGGGGGAGGGGACAATGAGCAGTTCTTC.

The J gene is TRBJ1-2, the V gene TRBV6-1, with D tentatively TRBD1 (5 bases). Trimming removed 6 bases from V and 0 bases from J, with 8 bases in between. Germline lookup yields CDR1 MNHNS and CDR2 SASEGT. This CDR3 has 13 residues. CDR3 sequence (DNA): TGTGCCAGCAGGGGGACGGCTAACTATGGCTACACCTTC. Residues: CASRGTANYGYTF.

The V gene is TRBV7-9, the J gene TRBJ2-2, with unresolved D. This CDR3 spans 13 amino acids. The V end lost 1 base, the J end lost 6 bases, and 6 bases lay between the germline ends. The germline gives CDR1 SEHNR, CDR2 FQNEAQ (reference sequence). DNA of the CDR3: TGTGCCAGCAGCTTAGTTAGGGCCGGGGAGCTGTTTTTT. It specifies CASSLVRAGELFF.

This clone occurred once. V usage is TRBV6-5 and J usage is TRBJ2-1; D is uncertain. Trimming removed 2 bases from V and 7 bases from J, with 6 bases in between. Germline lookup yields CDR1 MNHEY and CDR2 SVGAGI. The CDR3 consists of 12 residues. This chain's CDR3 is CASSYQENEQFF. CDR3 sequence (DNA): TGTGCCAGCAGTTACCAGGAGAATGAGCAGTTCTTC.

Turning to this clone: A read error may produce the germline difference seen at one junction end. This chain's CDR3 is CASSNRTGGAAF. The CDR3 DNA is TGTGCCAGCAGCAATCGGACAGGGGGCGCCGCCTTC. The chain couples TRBV11-3 to TRBJ1-2, with 11 bases aligning to TRBD1. This CDR3 has 12 residues. Germline V gene lookup returns CDR1 SGHNT and CDR2 YENEEA.

The genes are TRBV18 and TRBJ2-1, with 8 bases matching TRBD2. V was pared by 3 bases and J by 2 bases, with 9 bases of the junction left unmatched. This CDR3 spans 17 amino acids. CDR1 and CDR2 (germline): KGHSH, LQKENI. CDR3: CASSPPRVSGTYNEQFF. The CDR3 DNA reads as TGTGCCAGCTCACCTCCCCGGGTTAGCGGGACCTACAATGAGCAGTTCTTC.

The chain carries TRBV2 and TRBJ1-1; 8 bases align to TRBD1. Germline V CDR1 and CDR2: SNHLY, FYNNEI. CDR3 size: 15 residues. J was trimmed by 1 base and V by 4 bases; bases with no gene match: 5. For the CDR3, the DNA is TGTGCCAGCAGTGCCCAAGGGACAGGGAACACTGAAGCTTTCTTT. This gives the protein CASSAQGTGNTEAFF.

The V gene is TRBV19, the J gene TRBJ1-1, with D possibly TRBD1 on 5 matching bases. The V and J ends lost 2 bases and 4 bases respectively, with 8 bases between them. Germline V CDR1 and CDR2: LNHDA, SQIVND (reference sequence). The CDR3 consists of 13 residues. CDR3 sequence (DNA): TGTGCCAGTAGTATAAGGGGTCGCACTGAAGCTTTCTTT. Translating gives CASSIRGRTEAFF.

This sequence joins TRBV5-1 and TRBJ2-4; 16 bases are a match to TRBD2. The CDR3 totals 21 residues. Germline CDR1 is SGHRS and CDR2 is YFSETQ. Trimming took 5 bases from V and 0 from J; bases not matched to a gene: 14. The chain's CDR3 is CASRSGLAGGPTTLAKNIQYF. Here the CDR3 DNA reads TGCGCCAGCAGATCGGGACTAGCGGGAGGGCCGACGACCCTAGCCAAAAACATTCAGTACTTC.

V is TRBV6-1 and J is TRBJ2-1; 7 bases line up with TRBD2. The CDR3 sequence is 15 residues long. V shed 6 bases and J 3 bases; nucleotides not matched to a gene: 8. Germline values: CDR1 MNHNS, CDR2 SASEGT. The CDR3 region is CASSSQAGDYNEQFF. CDR3 DNA: TGTGCCAGCAGCTCCCAGGCGGGGGACTACAATGAGCAGTTCTTC.

V usage is TRBV10-3 and J usage is TRBJ2-5; D uncertain. The CDR3 spans 13 residues. Looked up from germline, CDR1 is ENHRY and CDR2 is SYGVKD. Trimming removed 2 bases from V and 5 bases from J, with 9 bases in between. CDR3 in amino acids: CAISEKEFETQYF. CDR3 bases: TGTGCCATCAGTGAGAAGGAGTTTGAGACCCAGTACTTC.

V and J are TRBV7-2 and TRBJ2-2; D remains unclear. The V end lost 5 bases, the J end lost 10 bases, and 11 bases lay between the germline ends. This CDR3 contains 12 residues. Germline V lookup: CDR1 SGHTA, CDR2 FQGNSA. In nucleotides, the CDR3 is TGTGCCAGCAGCCCCCTCAGGCTGGAGCTGTTTTTT. As protein: CASSPLRLELFF.